This TCR beta chain was captured in a study of cytomegalovirus exposure and HLA in healthy donors. Study information: A later analysis reported the approximately 120 validation repertoires used the same platform as the approximately 670 first-cohort repertoires.

It was the approximately 120-subject validation cohort, separate from the approximately 700-subject first cohort, to which the donors belonged. Data came from immunoSEQ multiplex PCR; TCRdb stores just in-frame clones and leaves some out. The top ten clones hold 1% to 1.5% of a sample with 50,000 to 65,000 clones, 90% to 96% of them seen once. Concerning this clone: Its antigen is unknown.

Findings and limits, study-wide: According to the study, approximately 150 TCR beta chains were cytomegalovirus-associated.

Germline CDR1 reads MNHNS; CDR2 reads SASEGT. V was pared by 2 bases and J by 0 bases, with 7 bases of the junction left unmatched. The CDR3 is 17 residues long. The source is a young woman in good health and CMV-seronegative. The genes are TRBV6-1 and TRBJ1-5, with 7 positions matching TRBD1. Sample: PBMCs. The CDR3 loop reads CASSELGTAYSNQPQHF. CDR3 DNA: TGTGCCAGCAGTGAACTAGGGACAGCTTATAGCAATCAGCCCCAGCATTTT.